This section outlines one T cell receptor beta chain sequence together with its context. This sample stems from a study of blood T cell repertoires in COVID-19. With 5 bases removed from V and 0 bases from J, the gap between germline ends came to 14 bases. This CDR3 region has 16 residues. CDR1 SNHLY and CDR2 FYNNEI come from the germline V gene. Sequenced by immunoSEQ multiplex PCR; TCRdb stores in-frame clones only, minus some. The data show 380,000 or so clones, with around 89% seen just once and about 0.89% held by the top ten. The source of this sequence is a woman in her 30s with acute COVID-19. Sequencing was done on a sample of PBMCs or T cells enriched from blood (not recorded which). The chain has TRBV2 and TRBJ2-4, with D possibly TRBD2 on 6 matching bases. The CDR3 loop reads CASSWGVLLAKNIQYF. For the CDR3, the DNA is TGTGCCAGCAGTTGGGGGGTCCTCTTAGCCAAAAACATTCAGTACTTC.